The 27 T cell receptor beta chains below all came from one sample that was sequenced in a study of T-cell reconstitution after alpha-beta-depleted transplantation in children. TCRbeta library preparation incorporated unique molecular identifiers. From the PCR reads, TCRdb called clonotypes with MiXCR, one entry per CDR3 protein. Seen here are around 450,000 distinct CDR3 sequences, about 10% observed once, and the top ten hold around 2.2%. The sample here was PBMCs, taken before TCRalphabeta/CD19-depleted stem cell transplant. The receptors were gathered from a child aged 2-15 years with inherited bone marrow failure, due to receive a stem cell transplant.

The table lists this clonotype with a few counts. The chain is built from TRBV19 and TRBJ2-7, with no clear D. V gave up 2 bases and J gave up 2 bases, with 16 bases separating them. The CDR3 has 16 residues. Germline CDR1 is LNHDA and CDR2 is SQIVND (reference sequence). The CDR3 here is CASSITGLLETYEQYF. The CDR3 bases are TGTGCCAGTAGTATAACCGGGCTACTCGAGACCTACGAGCAGTACTTC.

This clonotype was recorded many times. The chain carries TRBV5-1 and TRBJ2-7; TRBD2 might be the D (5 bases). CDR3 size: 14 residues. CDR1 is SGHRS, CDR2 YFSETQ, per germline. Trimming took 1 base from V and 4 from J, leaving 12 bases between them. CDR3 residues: CASSLLVGAYEQYF. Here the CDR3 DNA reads TGCGCCAGCAGCTTGCTGGTGGGAGCTTACGAGCAGTACTTC. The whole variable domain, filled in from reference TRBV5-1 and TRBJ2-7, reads KAGVTQTPRYLIKTRGQQVTLSCSPISGHRSVSWYQQTPGQGLQFLFEYFSETQRNKGNFPGRFSGRQFSNSRSEMNVSTLELGDSALYLCASSLLVGAYEQYFGPGTRLTVT.

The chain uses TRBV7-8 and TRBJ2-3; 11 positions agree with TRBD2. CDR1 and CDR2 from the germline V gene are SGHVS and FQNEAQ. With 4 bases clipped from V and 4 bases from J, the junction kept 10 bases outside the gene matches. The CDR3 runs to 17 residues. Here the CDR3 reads CASSSKLAGDGADTQYF. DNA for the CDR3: TGTGCCAGCAGCTCCAAACTAGCGGGGGATGGCGCAGATACGCAGTATTTT.

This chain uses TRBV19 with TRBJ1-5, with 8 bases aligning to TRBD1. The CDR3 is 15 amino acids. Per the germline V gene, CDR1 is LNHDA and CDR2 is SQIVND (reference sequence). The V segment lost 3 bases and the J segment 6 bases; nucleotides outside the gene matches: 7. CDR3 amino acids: CASSMAPGGVQPQHF. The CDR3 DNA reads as TGTGCCAGTAGTATGGCTCCAGGGGGCGTTCAGCCCCAGCATTTT.

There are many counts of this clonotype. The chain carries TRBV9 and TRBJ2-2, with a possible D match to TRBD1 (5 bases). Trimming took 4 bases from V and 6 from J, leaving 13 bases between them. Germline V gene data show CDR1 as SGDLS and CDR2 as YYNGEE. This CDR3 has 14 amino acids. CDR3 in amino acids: CASSPRQGPGELFF. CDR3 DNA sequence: TGTGCCAGCAGCCCCCGGCAGGGTCCCGGGGAGCTGTTTTTT.

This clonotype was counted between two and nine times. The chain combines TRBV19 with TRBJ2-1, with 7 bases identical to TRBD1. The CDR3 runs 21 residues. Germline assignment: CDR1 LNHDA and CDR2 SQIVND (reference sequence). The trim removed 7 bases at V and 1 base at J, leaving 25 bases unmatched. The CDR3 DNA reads TGTGCCAGTACCCTAGGCCCTTACAGGGGCGGAGGTTCAGGGTCCTACAATGAGCAGTTCTTC. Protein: CASTLGPYRGGGSGSYNEQFF.

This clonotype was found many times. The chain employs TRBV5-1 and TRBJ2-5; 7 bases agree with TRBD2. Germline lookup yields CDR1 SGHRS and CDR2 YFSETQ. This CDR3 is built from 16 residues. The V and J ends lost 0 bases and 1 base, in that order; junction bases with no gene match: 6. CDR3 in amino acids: CASSLGAAGIQETQYF. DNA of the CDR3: TGCGCCAGCAGCTTGGGTGCAGCGGGGATCCAAGAGACCCAGTACTTC.

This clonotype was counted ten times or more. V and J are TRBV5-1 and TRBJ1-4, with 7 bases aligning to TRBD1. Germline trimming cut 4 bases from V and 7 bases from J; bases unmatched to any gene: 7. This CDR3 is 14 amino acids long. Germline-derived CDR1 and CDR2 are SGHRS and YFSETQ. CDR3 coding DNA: TGCGCCAGCAGCCCGGACAGGTTTGCTGAAAAACTGTTTTTT. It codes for CASSPDRFAEKLFF.

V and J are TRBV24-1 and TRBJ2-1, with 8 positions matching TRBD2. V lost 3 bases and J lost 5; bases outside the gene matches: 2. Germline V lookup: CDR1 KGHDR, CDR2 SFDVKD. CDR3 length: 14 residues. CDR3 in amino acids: CATSDLAGHNEQFF. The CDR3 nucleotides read TGTGCCACCAGTGATCTAGCGGGCCACAATGAGCAGTTCTTC.

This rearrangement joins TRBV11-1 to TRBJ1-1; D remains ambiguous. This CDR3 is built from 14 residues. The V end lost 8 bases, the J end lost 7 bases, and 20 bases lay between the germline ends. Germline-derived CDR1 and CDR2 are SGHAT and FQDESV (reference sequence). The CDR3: CASSILRGTGEAFF. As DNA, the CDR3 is TGTGCCAGCTCCATACTCCGGGGTACCGGTGAAGCTTTCTTT.

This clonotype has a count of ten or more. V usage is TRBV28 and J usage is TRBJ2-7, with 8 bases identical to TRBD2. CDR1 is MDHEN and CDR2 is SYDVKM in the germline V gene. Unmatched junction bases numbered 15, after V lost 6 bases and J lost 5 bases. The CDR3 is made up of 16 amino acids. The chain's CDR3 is CASSLLGLASIHEQYF. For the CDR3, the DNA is TGTGCCAGCAGCCTACTCGGACTAGCTAGCATCCACGAGCAGTACTTC.

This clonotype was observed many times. Here the CDR3 reads CASSYRSREGETQYF. The CDR3 DNA reads TGTGCCAGCAGTTACCGATCCAGGGAGGGAGAGACCCAGTACTTC. The J gene is TRBJ2-5, the V gene TRBV6-5, with 7 nucleotides matching TRBD2. CDR3 length equals 15 residues. With V trimmed by 2 bases and J by 4 bases, 7 bases remained unmatched. CDR1 and CDR2 (germline): MNHEY, SVGAGI.

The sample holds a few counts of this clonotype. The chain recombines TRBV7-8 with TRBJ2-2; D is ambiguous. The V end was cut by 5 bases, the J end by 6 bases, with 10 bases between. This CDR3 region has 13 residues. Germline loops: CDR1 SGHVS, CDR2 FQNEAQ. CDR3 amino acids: CASSPAVAGELFF. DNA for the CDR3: TGTGCCAGCAGCCCGGCGGTCGCCGGGGAGCTGTTTTTT.

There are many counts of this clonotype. Here the CDR3 DNA reads TGTGCCAGCAGCTGGTACGATACCTCTTCCTACGAGCAGTACTTC. The encoded protein is CASSWYDTSSYEQYF. This sequence joins TRBV7-2 and TRBJ2-7; D call uncertain. V lost 4 bases and J lost 1, with 14 bases in between. The CDR3 has 15 residues. Germline V lookup: CDR1 SGHTA, CDR2 FQGNSA.

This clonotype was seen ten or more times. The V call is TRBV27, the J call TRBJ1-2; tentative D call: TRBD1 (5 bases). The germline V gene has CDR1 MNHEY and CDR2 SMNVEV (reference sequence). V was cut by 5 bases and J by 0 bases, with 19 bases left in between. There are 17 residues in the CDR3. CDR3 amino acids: CASSTFQVGVPNYGYTF. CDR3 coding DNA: TGTGCCAGCAGTACCTTCCAAGTGGGGGTCCCTAACTATGGCTACACCTTC.

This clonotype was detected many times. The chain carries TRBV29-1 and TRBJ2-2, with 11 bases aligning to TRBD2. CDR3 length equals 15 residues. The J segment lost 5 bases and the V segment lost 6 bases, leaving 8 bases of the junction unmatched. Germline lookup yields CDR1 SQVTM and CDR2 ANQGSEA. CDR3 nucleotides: TGCAGCGTGAGCGGGACTAGCGGACCTACCGGGGAGCTGTTTTTT. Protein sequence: CSVSGTSGPTGELFF.

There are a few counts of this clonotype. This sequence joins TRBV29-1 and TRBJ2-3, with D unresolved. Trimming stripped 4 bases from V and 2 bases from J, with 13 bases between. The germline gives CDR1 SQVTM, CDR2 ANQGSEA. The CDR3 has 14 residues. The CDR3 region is CSVGQDLSTDTQYF. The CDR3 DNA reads TGCAGCGTTGGTCAGGATTTATCCACAGATACGCAGTATTTT.

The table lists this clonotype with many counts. DNA of the CDR3: TGTGCCAGCAGTTTATCGACGGACATCTATGGCTACACCTTC. It specifies CASSLSTDIYGYTF. The chain is built from TRBV12-3 or TRBV12-4 and TRBJ1-2; a weak D match, TRBD1 (5 bases). The CDR3 totals 14 residues. V was pared by 2 bases and J by 4 bases, with 11 bases between.

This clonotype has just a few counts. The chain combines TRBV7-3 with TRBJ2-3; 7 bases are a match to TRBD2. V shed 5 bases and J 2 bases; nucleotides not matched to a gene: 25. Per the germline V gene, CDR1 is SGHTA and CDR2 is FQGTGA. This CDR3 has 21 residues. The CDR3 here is CASSHPNAGMGGTELTDTQYF. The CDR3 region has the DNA TGTGCCAGCAGCCATCCTAATGCGGGGATGGGGGGGACCGAGCTCACAGATACGCAGTATTTT.

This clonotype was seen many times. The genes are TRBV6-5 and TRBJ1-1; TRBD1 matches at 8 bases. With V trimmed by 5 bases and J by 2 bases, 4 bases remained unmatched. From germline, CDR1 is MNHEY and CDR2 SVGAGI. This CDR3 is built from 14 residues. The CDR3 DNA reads TGTGCCAGCAGTACAGGGGGGATCAACACTGAAGCTTTCTTT. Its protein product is CASSTGGINTEAFF.

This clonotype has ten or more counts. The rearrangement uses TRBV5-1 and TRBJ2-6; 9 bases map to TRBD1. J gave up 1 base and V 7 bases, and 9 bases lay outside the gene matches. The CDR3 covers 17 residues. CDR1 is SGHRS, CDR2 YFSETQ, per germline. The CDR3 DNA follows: TGCGCCAGCTCACCCGGGACAGGGAGGTCTGGGGCCAACGTCCTGACTTTC. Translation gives CASSPGTGRSGANVLTF.

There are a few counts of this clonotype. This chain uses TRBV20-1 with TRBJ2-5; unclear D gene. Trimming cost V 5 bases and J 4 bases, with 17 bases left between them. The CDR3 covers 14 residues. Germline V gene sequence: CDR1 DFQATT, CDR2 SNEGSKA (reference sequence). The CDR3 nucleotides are TGCAGTGCTTGGGCCCCCCCTAGGAGAGAGACCCAGTACTTC. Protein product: CSAWAPPRRETQYF.

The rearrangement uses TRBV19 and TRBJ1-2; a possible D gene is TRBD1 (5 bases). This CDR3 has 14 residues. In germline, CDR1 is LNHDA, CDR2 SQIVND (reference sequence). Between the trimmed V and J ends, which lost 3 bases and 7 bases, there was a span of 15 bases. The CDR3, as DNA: TGTGCCAGTAGTATCTGGACAAAAGGATCTGGCTACACCTTC. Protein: CASSIWTKGSGYTF.

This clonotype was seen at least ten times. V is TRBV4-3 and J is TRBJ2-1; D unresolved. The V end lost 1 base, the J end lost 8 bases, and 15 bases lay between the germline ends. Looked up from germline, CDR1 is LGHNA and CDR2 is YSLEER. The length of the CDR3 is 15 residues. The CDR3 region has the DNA TGCGCCAGCAGCCAAGGCGTCGAGTCTCTCTATGAGCAGTTCTTC. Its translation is CASSQGVESLYEQFF.

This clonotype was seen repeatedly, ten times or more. This CDR3 is CSVYGVGADTQYF. The DNA for the CDR3 is TGCAGCGTTTACGGGGTAGGGGCAGATACGCAGTATTTT. The chain has TRBV29-1 and TRBJ2-3; D may be TRBD1 or TRBD2 (5 bases each). The CDR3 is made up of 13 amino acids. Germline-derived CDR1 and CDR2 are SQVTM and ANQGSEA. V was trimmed by 5 bases and J by 4 bases, leaving 13 bases between them.

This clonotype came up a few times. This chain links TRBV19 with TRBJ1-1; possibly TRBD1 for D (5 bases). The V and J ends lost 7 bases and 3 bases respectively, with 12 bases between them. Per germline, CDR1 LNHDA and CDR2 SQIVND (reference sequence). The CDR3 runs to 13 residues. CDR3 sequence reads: CASKRGSYTEAFF. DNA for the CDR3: TGTGCCAGTAAGAGGGGATCCTACACTGAAGCTTTCTTT.

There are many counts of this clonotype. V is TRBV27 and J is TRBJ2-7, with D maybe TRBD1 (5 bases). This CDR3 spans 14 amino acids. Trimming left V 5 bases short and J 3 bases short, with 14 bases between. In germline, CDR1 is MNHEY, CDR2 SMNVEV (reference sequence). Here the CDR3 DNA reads TGTGCCAGCAGTCACCGACAGTATAGCTACGAGCAGTACTTC. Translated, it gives CASSHRQYSYEQYF.